Each of the 11 T cell receptor beta chains below was sequenced from the same sample in a study of regulatory T cells in long-lasting Graves disease. Time point specified: persistent/refractory GD, antithyroid drugs over 5 years with positive TRAb. From PBMCs, RNA was extracted and then used to make the TCR library. To make TCR beta libraries, researchers used iRepertoire HTBI primers and Arm-PCR of CDR3 regions. In TCRdb, the multiplex PCR reads were re-called with MiXCR into one record per CDR3 protein. Of about 660,000 distinct CDR3 sequences listed, 25% to 35% are singletons. Sequences were derived from peripheral blood mononuclear cells (PBMCs), sampled when the disease was refractory, from a patient treated with antithyroid drugs. Receptors were obtained from a female donor with Graves disease.

There are a few counts of this clonotype. The chain carries TRBV7-9 and TRBJ1-1, with 9 bases aligning to TRBD1. The CDR3 totals 14 residues. J lost 4 bases, V lost 6 bases, and 6 bases had no gene match. Germline CDR1 reads SEHNR; CDR2 reads FQNEAQ (reference sequence). The CDR3 spells CASRTGTGFTEAFF. The CDR3 DNA sequence: TGTGCCAGCAGAACCGGGACAGGGTTCACTGAAGCTTTCTTT. Filled out from reference TRBV7-9 and TRBJ1-1, the complete variable domain reads DTGVSQNPRHKITKRGQNVTFRCDPISEHNRLYWYRQTLGQGPEFLTYFQNEAQLEKSRLLSDRFSAERPKGSFSTLEIQRTEQGDSAMYLCASRTGTGFTEAFFGQGTRLTVV.

This clonotype was picked up a small number of times. The V call is TRBV6-5, the J call TRBJ1-5, with D possibly TRBD1 on 5 matching bases. There are 13 residues in the CDR3. The V gene's germline CDR1 is MNHEY and CDR2 SVGAGI. With 4 bases removed from V and 9 bases from J, the gap between germline ends came to 13 bases. The CDR3 protein is CASSLGLGGPQHF. CDR3 coding DNA: TGTGCCAGCAGTTTGGGGCTCGGCGGGCCCCAGCATTTT.

The chain combines TRBV6-2 or TRBV6-3 with TRBJ1-5, with 7 bases aligning to TRBD1. From germline, CDR1 is MNHEY and CDR2 SVGEGT. V lost 6 bases and J lost 2; bases outside the gene matches: 4. The CDR3 is 14 residues long. Written as DNA, the CDR3 is TGTGCCAGCAGAGGGGGCTTGGGCAATCAGCCCCAGCATTTT. It yields the protein CASRGGLGNQPQHF.

The gene calls are TRBV10-3 and TRBJ2-3; TRBD2 matches at 15 bases. The germline V gene encodes CDR1 ENHRY and CDR2 SYGVKD. The V gene end was trimmed by 10 bases and the J gene end by 6 bases; junction bases not matched to a gene: 8. The CDR3 loop spans 15 amino acids. The chain's CDR3 is CASRGLAGGLDTQYF. CDR3 DNA: TGTGCCAGTAGGGGACTAGCGGGAGGATTGGATACGCAGTATTTT.

This clonotype has more than one count but fewer than ten. The rearrangement uses TRBV5-1 and TRBJ2-4; D is possibly TRBD1 or TRBD2 (5 bases each). Trimming pared 1 base from V and 3 bases from J, leaving 11 bases between. CDR1 and CDR2 (germline): SGHRS, YFSETQ. The CDR3 loop spans 15 amino acids. The CDR3 here is CASSLRGVSKNIQYF. For the CDR3, the DNA is TGCGCCAGCAGCTTGAGGGGAGTGAGCAAAAACATTCAGTACTTC.

V usage is TRBV7-2 and J usage is TRBJ2-1, with 11 bases aligning to TRBD2. The CDR3 has 15 amino acids. Trimming removed 1 base from V and 8 bases from J; junction bases left unmatched: 4. Germline values: CDR1 SGHTA, CDR2 FQGNSA. CDR3 sequence: CASSLVTSGSYEQFF. The CDR3 DNA reads TGTGCCAGCAGCTTAGTTACTAGCGGGAGCTATGAGCAGTTCTTC.

This clonotype was recorded many times. V gene TRBV28 combines with J gene TRBJ2-7; D possibly corresponds to TRBD1 (6 bases). The germline gives CDR1 MDHEN, CDR2 SYDVKM. V lost 6 bases and J lost 2, with 29 bases in between. This CDR3 spans 19 amino acids. The CDR3 loop reads CASSSFGPRGGKNTYEQYF. The CDR3 bases are TGTGCCAGCAGCAGTTTTGGCCCACGTGGGGGCAAGAATACCTACGAGCAGTACTTC.

The chain has TRBV11-2 and TRBJ1-6; D ambiguous. This CDR3 has 14 amino acids. V was pared by 1 base and J by 10 bases, with 11 bases between. The V gene's germline CDR1 is SGHAT and CDR2 FQNNGV. In DNA, the CDR3 is TGTGCCAGCAGCTTAGCCTTGAACCCGTCACCCCTCCACTTT. This gives the protein CASSLALNPSPLHF.

V usage is TRBV5-1 and J usage is TRBJ2-7, with TRBD2 matching 10 bases. The CDR3 spans 19 residues. The V gene's germline CDR1 is SGHRS and CDR2 YFSETQ. The V gene end was trimmed by 0 bases and the J gene end by 6 bases; junction bases not matched to a gene: 18. The CDR3 region is CASSLAGTSAPQRRTEQYF. CDR3 DNA: TGCGCCAGCAGCTTGGCTGGGACTAGCGCCCCGCAACGAAGAACCGAGCAGTACTTC.

The rearrangement uses TRBV12-3 or TRBV12-4 and TRBJ1-1; no definite D call. Trimming shortened V by 5 bases and J by 2 bases, and 18 bases separated the two germline ends. The CDR3 has 16 amino acids. Here the CDR3 DNA reads TGTGCCAGCAGTGCGGCGGCAGGTTGGAAAAACACTGAAGCTTTCTTT. Its translation is CASSAAAGWKNTEAFF.

This clonotype was recorded at least ten times. The chain employs TRBV6-1 and TRBJ1-1; D might be TRBD1 (6 bases). The germline V and J ends were trimmed by 3 bases and 3 bases, with 14 bases remaining between them. Germline CDR1 MNHNS, CDR2 SASEGT. The CDR3 sequence is 15 residues long. The CDR3 region is CASSDSGQPYTEAFF. CDR3 DNA: TGTGCCAGCAGTGATTCAGGACAGCCCTACACTGAAGCTTTCTTT.